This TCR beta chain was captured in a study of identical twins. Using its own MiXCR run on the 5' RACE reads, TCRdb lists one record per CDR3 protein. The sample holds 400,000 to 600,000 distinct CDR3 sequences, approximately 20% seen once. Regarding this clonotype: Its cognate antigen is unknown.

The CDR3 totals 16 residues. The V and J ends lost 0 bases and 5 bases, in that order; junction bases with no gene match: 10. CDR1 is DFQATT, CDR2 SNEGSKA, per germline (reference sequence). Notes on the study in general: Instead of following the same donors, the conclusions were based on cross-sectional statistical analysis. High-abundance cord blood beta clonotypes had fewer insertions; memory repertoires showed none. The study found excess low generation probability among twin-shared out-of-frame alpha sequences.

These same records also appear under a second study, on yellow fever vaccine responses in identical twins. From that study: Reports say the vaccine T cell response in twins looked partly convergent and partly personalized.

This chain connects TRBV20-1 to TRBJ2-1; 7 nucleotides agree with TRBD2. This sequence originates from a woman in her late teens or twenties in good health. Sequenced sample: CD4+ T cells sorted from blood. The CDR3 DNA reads TGCAGTGCTAGAGATGGCCGGGCGGGAGACAACAATGAGCAGTTCTTC. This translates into CSARDGRAGDNNEQFF.